Below, 5 T cell receptor beta chains from the same sample are listed, as sequenced in a study of blood T cell repertoires in COVID-19. The repertoire was sequenced with immunoSEQ multiplex PCR; TCRdb's copy has only in-frame clones and lacks some. Among about 210,000 clones listed, about 86% were seen once. The specimen was PBMCs or T cells enriched from blood (not recorded which). These receptors came from a woman in her fifties or sixties with acute COVID-19.

The rearrangement uses TRBV7-2 and TRBJ2-2; D remains unclear. CDR1 is SGHTA and CDR2 is FQGNSA in the germline V gene. The CDR3 extends over 13 amino acids. V gave up 6 bases and J gave up 1 base, with 6 bases separating them. The CDR3 loop reads CASRPQNTGELFF. CDR3 DNA: TGTGCCAGCAGACCACAGAACACCGGGGAGCTGTTTTTT.

The J gene is TRBJ2-1, the V gene TRBV5-5; 11 positions agree with TRBD2. The V gene's germline CDR1 is SGHKS and CDR2 YYEKEE (reference sequence). V gave up 0 bases and J gave up 5 bases; unmatched junction bases: 4. The CDR3 totals 16 residues. CDR3 loop: CASSLATSGGHNEQFF. The CDR3, as DNA: TGTGCCAGCAGCTTGGCAACTAGCGGGGGACACAATGAGCAGTTCTTC.

V and J are TRBV7-6 and TRBJ2-1; 9 bases map to TRBD2. V shed 2 bases, J shed 6 bases, and the junction held 14 bases outside the gene matches. The CDR3 extends over 18 amino acids. Germline V gene sequence: CDR1 SGHVS, CDR2 FNYEAQ. The CDR3 sequence is CASSLSLLVAGVTNEQFF. DNA for the CDR3: TGTGCCAGCAGCTTAAGTTTGTTGGTAGCGGGGGTTACCAATGAGCAGTTCTTC.

The chain recombines TRBV5-4 with TRBJ1-1; D might be TRBD1 (6 bases). Germline V gene sequence: CDR1 SGHNT, CDR2 YYREEE (reference sequence). This CDR3 is 14 amino acids long. V lost 2 bases and J 9 bases, leaving 17 bases between the germline ends. Here the CDR3 reads CASSLDQGFRQAFF. CDR3 nucleotides: TGTGCCAGCAGCTTAGATCAGGGGTTCCGCCAAGCTTTCTTT.

The V call is TRBV7-2, the J call TRBJ1-3, with unresolved D. Germline V lookup: CDR1 SGHTA, CDR2 FQGNSA. Trimming left V 3 bases short and J 4 bases short, with 13 bases between. The CDR3 is 15 amino acids. DNA for the CDR3: TGTGCCAGCAGCTTGAGTTATGGTGCCGGAAACACCATATATTTT. Protein sequence: CASSLSYGAGNTIYF.